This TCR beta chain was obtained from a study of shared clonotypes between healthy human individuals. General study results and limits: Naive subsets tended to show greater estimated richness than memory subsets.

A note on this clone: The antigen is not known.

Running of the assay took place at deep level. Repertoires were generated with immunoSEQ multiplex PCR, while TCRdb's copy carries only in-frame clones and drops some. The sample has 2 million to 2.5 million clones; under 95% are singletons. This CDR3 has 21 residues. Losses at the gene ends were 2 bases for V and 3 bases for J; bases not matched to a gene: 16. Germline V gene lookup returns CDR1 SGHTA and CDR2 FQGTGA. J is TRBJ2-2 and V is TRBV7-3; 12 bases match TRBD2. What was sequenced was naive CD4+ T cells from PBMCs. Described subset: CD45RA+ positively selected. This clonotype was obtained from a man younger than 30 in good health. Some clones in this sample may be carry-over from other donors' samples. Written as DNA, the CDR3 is TGTGCCAGCAGCTTACCACCCCTGCTAGCGGGAGGGCCTATGGACACCGGGGAGCTGTTTTTT. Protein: CASSLPPLLAGGPMDTGELFF.